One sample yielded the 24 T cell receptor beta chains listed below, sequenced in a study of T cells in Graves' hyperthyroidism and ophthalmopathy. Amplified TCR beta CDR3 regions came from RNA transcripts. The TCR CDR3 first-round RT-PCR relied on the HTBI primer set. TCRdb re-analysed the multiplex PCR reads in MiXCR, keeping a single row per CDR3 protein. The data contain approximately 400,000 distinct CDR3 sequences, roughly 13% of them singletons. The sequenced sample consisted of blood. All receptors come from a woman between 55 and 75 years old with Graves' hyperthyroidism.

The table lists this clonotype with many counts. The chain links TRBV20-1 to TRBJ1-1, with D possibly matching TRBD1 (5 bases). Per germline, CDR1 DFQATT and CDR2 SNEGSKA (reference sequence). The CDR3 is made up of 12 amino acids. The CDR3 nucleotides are TGCAGCGTGCGACTTCAGGGCACTGAAGCTTTCTTT. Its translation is CSVRLQGTEAFF.

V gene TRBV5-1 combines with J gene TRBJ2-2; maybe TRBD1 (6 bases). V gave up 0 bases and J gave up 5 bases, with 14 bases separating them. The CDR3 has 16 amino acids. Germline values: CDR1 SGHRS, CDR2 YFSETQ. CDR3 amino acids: CASSLVGLGGTGELFF. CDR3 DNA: TGCGCCAGCAGCTTGGTTGGCCTAGGGGGAACCGGGGAGCTGTTTTTT.

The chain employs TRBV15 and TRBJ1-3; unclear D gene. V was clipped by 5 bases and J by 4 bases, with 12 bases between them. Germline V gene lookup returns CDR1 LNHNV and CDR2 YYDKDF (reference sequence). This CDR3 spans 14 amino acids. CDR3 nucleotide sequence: TGTGCCACCAGCGCGACATTATTCGGAAACACCATATATTTT. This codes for CATSATLFGNTIYF.

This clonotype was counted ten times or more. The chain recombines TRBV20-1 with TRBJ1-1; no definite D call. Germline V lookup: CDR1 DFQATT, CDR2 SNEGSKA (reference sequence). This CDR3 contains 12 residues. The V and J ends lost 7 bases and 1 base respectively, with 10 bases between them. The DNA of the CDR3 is TGCAGTGTTGATATAGGGAACACTGAAGCTTTCTTT. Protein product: CSVDIGNTEAFF.

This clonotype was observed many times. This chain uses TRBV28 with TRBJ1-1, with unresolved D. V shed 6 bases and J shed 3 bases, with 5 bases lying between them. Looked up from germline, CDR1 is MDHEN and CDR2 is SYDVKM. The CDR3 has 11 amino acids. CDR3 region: CASSRYTEAFF. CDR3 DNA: TGTGCCAGCAGCCGGTACACTGAAGCTTTCTTT.

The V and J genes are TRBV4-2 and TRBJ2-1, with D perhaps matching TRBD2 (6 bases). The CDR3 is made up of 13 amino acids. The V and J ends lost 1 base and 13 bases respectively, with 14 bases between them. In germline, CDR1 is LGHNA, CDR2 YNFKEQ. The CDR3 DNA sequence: TGTGCCAGCAGCCAAGGGGTAAGGGGAGGACAGTTCTTC. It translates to CASSQGVRGGQFF.

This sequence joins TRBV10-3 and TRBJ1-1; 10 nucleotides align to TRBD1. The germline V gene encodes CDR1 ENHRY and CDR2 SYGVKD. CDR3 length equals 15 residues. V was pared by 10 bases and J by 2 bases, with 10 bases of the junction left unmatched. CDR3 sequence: CASKRTGGENTEAFF. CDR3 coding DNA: TGTGCCAGCAAACGGACAGGGGGAGAAAACACTGAAGCTTTCTTT.

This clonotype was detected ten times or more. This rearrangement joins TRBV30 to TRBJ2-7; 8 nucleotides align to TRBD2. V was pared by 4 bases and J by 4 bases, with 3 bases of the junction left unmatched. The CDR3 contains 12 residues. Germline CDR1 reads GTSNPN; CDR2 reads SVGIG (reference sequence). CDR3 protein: CAWTSGSYEQYF. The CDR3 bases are TGTGCCTGGACTAGCGGGTCTTACGAGCAGTACTTC. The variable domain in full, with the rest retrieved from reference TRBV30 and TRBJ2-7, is SQTIHQWPATLVQPVGSPLSLECTVEGTSNPNLYWYRQAAGRGLQLLFYSVGIGQISSEVPQNLSASRPQDRQFILSSKKLLLSDSGFYLCAWTSGSYEQYFGPGTRLTVT.

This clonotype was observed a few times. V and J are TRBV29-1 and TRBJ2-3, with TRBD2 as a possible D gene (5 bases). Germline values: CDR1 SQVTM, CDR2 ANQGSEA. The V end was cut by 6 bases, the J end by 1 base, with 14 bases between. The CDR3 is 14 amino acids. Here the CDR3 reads CSVILADGTDTQYF. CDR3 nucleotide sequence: TGCAGCGTCATCCTAGCAGACGGCACAGATACGCAGTATTTT.

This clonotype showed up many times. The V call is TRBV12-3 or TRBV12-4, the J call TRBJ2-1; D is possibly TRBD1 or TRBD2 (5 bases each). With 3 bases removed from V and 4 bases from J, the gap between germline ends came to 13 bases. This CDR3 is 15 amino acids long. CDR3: CASSLPGSRYNEQFF. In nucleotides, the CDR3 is TGTGCCAGCAGTTTGCCAGGGAGTCGGTACAATGAGCAGTTCTTC.

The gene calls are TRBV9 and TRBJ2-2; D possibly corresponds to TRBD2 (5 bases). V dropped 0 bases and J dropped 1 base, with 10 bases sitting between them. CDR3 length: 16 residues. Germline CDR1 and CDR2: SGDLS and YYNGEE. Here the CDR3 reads CASSVATGRNTGELFF. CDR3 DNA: TGTGCCAGCAGCGTAGCGACGGGGAGGAACACCGGGGAGCTGTTTTTT.

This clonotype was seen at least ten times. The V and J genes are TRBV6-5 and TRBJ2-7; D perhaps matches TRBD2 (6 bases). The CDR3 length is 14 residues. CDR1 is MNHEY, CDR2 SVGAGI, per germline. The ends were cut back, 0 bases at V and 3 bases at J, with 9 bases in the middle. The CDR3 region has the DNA TGTGCCAGCAGTTACTCGCTAGCGCACTACGAGCAGTACTTC. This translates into CASSYSLAHYEQYF.

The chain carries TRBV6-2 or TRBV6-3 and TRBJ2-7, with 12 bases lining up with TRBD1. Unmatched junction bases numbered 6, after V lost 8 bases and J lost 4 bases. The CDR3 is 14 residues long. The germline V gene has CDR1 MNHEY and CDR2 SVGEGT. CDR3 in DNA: TGTGCCAGCGGATCGGGACAGGGGGCATACGAGCAGTACTTC. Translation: CASGSGQGAYEQYF.

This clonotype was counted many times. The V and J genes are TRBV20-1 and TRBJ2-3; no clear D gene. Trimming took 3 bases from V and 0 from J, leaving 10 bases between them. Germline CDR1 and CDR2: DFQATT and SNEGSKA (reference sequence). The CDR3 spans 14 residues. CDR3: CSASGAASTDTQYF. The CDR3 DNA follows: TGCAGTGCTAGTGGCGCTGCTAGCACAGATACGCAGTATTTT.

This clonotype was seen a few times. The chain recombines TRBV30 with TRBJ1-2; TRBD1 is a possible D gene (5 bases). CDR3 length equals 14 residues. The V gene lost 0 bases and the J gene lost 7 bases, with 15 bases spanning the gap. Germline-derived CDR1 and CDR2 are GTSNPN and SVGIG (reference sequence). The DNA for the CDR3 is TGTGCCTGGAGTGTAGGGGTTTCTGAGCGTGGCTACACCTTC. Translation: CAWSVGVSERGYTF.

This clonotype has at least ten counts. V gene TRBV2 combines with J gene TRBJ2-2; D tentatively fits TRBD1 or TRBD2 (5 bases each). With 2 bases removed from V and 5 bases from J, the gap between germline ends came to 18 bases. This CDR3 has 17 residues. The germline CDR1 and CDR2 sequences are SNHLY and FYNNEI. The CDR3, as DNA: TGTGCCAGCAGTGAAAGAGGGGTAGCGACGAGGACCGGGGAGCTGTTTTTT. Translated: CASSERGVATRTGELFF. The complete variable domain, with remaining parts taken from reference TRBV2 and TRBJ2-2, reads EPEVTQTPSHQVTQMGQEVILRCVPISNHLYFYWYRQILGQKVEFLVSFYNNEISEKSEIFDDQFSVERPDGSNFTLKIRSTKLEDSAMYFCASSERGVATRTGELFFGEGSRLTVL.

The CDR3 is CASSPGGLAGDGELFF. CDR3 sequence (DNA): TGTGCCAGCAGCCCAGGCGGACTAGCGGGCGACGGGGAGCTGTTTTTT. J is TRBJ2-2 and V is TRBV5-4, with 11 nucleotides matching TRBD2. The CDR3 runs 16 residues. The germline V gene has CDR1 SGHNT and CDR2 YYREEE (reference sequence). Trimming cost V 4 bases and J 7 bases; bases outside gene matches: 9.

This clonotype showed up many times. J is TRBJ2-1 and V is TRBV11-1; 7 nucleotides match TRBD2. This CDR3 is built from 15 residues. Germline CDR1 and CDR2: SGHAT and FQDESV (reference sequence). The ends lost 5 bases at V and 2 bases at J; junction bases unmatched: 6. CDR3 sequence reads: CASSPQRGPYNEQFF. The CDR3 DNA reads TGTGCCAGCAGCCCACAGCGGGGCCCCTACAATGAGCAGTTCTTC.

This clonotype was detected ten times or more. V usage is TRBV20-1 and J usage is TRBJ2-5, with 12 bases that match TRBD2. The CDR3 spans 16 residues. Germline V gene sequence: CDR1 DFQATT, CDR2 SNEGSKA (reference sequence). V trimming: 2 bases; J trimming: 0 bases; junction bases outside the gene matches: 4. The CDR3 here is CSARSRTSGNQETQYF. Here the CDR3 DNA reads TGCAGTGCTAGATCTCGGACTAGCGGGAACCAAGAGACCCAGTACTTC.

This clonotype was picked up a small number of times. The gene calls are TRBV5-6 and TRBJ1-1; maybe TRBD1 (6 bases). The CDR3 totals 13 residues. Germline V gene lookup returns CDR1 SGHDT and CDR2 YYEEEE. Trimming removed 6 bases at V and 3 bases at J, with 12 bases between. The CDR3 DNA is TGTGCCAGCACCGCGGACAGTTACACTGAAGCTTTCTTT. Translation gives CASTADSYTEAFF.

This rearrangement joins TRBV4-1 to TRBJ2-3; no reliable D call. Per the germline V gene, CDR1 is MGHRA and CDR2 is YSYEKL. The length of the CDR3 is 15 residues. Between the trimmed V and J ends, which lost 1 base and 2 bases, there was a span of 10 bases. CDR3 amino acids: CASSQAGYLTDTQYF. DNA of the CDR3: TGCGCCAGCAGCCAAGCTGGGTATCTCACAGATACGCAGTATTTT.

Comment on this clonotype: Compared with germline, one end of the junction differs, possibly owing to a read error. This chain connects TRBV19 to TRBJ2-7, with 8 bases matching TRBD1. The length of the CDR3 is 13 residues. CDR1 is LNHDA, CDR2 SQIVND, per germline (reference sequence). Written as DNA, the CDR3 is TGTGCCGGTAGCCAGGGGGCATTCTACGAGCAGTACTTC. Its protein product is CAGSQGAFYEQYF.

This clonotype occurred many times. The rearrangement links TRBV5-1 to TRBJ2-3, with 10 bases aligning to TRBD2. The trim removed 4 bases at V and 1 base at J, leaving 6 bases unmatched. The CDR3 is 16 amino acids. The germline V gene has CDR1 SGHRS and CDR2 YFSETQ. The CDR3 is CASSLRTSGGTDTQYF. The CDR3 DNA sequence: TGCGCCAGCAGCCTAAGGACTAGCGGTGGCACAGATACGCAGTATTTT.

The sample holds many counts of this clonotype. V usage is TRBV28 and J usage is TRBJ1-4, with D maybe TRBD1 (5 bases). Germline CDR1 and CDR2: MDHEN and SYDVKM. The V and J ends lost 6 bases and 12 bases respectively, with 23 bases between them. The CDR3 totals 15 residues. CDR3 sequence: CASRDTGTNRAELFF. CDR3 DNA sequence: TGTGCCAGCAGGGACACCGGGACGAATAGGGCAGAACTGTTTTTT. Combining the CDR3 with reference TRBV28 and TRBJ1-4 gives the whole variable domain DVKVTQSSRYLVKRTGEKVFLECVQDMDHENMFWYRQDPGLGLRLIYFSYDVKMKEKGDIPEGYSVSREKKERFSLILESASTNQTSMYLCASRDTGTNRAELFFGSGTQLSVL.